This T cell receptor (beta chain) is from a study of T-cell memory formation after mild COVID-19. At least ten counts were recorded for this clonotype. The antigen remains undetermined. V was clipped by 4 bases and J by 1 base; unmatched bases: 9. The CDR3 extends over 18 amino acids. Germline V lookup: CDR1 MNHEY, CDR2 SVGEGT. Study conclusions and caveats: Among contracting clones, CD4+ were mainly CM/EM and CD8+ enriched in EMRA.

TCRdb used MiXCR to reprocess the 5' RACE reads, holding one entry per CDR3 protein. The table lists over 130,000 distinct CDR3 sequences, 11% to 15% of them singletons. The sequenced sample consisted of PBMCs or a T cell subset sorted from them (not recorded which). The chain carries TRBV6-2 or TRBV6-3 and TRBJ2-5; 13 bases agree with TRBD2. The source is an adult woman who had mild COVID-19 (a few samples of this study predate the infection). Cell type and time point are not known. The CDR3 nucleotides read TGTGCCAGCAGTTCAGGGACTAGCGGGATCGTAGGCCAAGAGACCCAGTACTTC. Protein sequence: CASSSGTSGIVGQETQYF.